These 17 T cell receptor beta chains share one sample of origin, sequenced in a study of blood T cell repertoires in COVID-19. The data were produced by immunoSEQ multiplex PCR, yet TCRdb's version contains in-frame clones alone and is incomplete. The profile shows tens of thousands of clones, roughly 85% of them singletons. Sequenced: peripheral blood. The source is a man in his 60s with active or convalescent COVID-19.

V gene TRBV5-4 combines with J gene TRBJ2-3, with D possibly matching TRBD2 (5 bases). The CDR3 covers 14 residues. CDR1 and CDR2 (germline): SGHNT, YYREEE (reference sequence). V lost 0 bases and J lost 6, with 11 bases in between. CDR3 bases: TGTGCCAGCAGCTTGGCGGGGATTGGGGATACGCAGTATTTT. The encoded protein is CASSLAGIGDTQYF.

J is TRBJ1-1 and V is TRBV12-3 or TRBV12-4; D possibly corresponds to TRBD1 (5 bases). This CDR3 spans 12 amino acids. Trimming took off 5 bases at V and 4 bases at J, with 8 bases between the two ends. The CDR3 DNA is TGTGCCAGCAGTAGGGGTTTCACTGAAGCTTTCTTT. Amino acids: CASSRGFTEAFF.

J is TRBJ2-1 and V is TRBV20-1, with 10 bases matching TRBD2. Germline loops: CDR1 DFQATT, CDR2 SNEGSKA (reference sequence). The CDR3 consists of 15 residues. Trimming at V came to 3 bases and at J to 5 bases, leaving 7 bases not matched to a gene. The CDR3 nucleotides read TGCAGTGCTAGTATGATCGGACTAGCGGACAATGAGCAGTTCTTC. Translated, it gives CSASMIGLADNEQFF.

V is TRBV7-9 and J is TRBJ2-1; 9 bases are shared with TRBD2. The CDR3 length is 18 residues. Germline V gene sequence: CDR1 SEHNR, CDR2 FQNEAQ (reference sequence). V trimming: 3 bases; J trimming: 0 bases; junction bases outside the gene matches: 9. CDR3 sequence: CASSLTSGPTSSYNEQFF. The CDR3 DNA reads TGTGCCAGCAGCTTGACTAGCGGCCCCACGAGCTCCTACAATGAGCAGTTCTTC.

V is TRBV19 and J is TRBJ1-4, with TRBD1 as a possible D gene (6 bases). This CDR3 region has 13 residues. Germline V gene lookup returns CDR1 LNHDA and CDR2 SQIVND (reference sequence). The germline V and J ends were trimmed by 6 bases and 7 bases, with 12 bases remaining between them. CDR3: CASRRQEPEKLFF. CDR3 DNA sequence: TGTGCCAGTAGGCGACAGGAACCTGAAAAACTGTTTTTT.

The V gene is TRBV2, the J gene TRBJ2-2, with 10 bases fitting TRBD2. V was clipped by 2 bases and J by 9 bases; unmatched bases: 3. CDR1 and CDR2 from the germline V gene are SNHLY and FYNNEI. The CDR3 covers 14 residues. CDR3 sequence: CASSEMGLARELFF. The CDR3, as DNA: TGTGCCAGCAGTGAAATGGGACTAGCGAGGGAGCTGTTTTTT.

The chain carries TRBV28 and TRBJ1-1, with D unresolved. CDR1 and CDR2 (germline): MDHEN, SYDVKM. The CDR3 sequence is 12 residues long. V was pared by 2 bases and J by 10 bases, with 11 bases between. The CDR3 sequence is CASSLQVPPAFF. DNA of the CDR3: TGTGCCAGCAGTTTACAGGTCCCGCCAGCTTTCTTT.

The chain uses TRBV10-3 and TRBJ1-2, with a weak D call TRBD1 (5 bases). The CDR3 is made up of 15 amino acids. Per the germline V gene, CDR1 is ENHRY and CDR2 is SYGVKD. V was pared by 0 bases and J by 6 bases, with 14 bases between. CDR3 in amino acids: CAISESVRKGDGYTF. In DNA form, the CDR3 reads TGTGCCATCAGTGAGTCGGTCAGAAAAGGGGATGGCTACACCTTC.

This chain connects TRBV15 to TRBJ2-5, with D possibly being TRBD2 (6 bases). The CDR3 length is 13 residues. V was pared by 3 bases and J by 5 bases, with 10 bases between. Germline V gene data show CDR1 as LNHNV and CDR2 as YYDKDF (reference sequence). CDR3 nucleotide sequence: TGTGCCACCAGCAGGGCGGAGGGCGAGACCCAGTACTTC. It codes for CATSRAEGETQYF.

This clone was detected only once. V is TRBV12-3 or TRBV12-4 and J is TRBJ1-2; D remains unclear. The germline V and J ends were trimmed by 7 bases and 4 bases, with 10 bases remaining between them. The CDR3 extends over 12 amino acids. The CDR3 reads CASTDMSYGYTF. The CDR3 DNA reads TGTGCCAGCACCGACATGTCCTATGGCTACACCTTC.

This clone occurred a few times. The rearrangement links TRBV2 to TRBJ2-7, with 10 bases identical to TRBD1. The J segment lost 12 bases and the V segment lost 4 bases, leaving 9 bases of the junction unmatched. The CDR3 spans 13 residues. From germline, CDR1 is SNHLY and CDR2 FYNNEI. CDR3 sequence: CASSAWTGGYVYF. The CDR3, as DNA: TGTGCCAGCAGTGCCTGGACAGGGGGGTACGTGTACTTC.

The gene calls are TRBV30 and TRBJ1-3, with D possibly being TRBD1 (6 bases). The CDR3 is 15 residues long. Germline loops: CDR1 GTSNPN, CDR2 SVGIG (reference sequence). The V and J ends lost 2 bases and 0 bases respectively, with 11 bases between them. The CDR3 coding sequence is TGTGCCTGGAGTATGGACAGTCACTCTGGAAACACCATATATTTT. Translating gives CAWSMDSHSGNTIYF.

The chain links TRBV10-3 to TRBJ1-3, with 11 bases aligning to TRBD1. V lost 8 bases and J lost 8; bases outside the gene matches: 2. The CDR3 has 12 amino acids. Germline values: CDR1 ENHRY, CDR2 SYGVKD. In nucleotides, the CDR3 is TGTGCCATCCAGGACAGGGGGCACACCATATATTTT. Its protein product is CAIQDRGHTIYF.

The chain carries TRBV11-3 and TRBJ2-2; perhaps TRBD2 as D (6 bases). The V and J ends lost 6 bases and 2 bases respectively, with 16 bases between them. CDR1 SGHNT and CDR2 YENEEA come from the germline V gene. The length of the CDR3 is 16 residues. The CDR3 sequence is CASREGAGKNTGELFF. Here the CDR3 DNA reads TGTGCCAGCAGAGAAGGGGCGGGAAAAAACACCGGGGAGCTGTTTTTT.

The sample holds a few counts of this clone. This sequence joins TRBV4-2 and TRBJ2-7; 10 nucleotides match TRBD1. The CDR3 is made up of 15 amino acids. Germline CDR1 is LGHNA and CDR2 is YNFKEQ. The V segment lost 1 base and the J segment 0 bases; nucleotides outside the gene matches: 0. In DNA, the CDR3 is TGTGCCAGCAGCCAAGGGACAGGGGGCTCCTACGAGCAGTACTTC. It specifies CASSQGTGGSYEQYF.

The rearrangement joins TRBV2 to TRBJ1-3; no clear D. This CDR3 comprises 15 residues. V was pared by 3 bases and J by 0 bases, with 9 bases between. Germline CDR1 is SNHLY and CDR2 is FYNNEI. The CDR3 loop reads CASSDFGSSGNTIYF. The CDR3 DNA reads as TGTGCCAGCAGTGATTTCGGGAGCTCTGGAAACACCATATATTTT.

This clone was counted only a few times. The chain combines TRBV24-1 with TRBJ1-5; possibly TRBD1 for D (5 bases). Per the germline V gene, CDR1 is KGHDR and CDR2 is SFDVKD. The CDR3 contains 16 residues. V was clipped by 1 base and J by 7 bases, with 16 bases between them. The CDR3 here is CATSDFGRAKGQPQHF. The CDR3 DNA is TGTGCCACCAGTGATTTTGGCAGGGCAAAAGGGCAGCCCCAGCATTTT.